The rows below give T cell receptor beta chains drawn from one sample of a study of blood T cell repertoires in COVID-19. The protocol was immunoSEQ multiplex PCR, while the TCRdb copy is restricted to in-frame clones and leaves out a portion. The table shows under 300,000 clones, with 86% occurring only once. The specimen sequenced was peripheral blood. Receptors originate from a man younger than 30 with active or convalescent COVID-19. Both conserved end residues are part of each CDR3. A D gene is named only where the DNA matches it firmly. Where a row states a size, it is once, few, many or the class of an expanded clone; other rows omit it.

D gene: -
J gene: TRBJ2-3
V gene: TRBV29-1
clone size: -
CDR3 protein: CSEGGPSPDTQYF
CDR3 DNA: TGCAGCGAGGGGGGCCCGTCGCCAGATACGCAGTATTTT

D gene: TRBD1
J gene: TRBJ1-4
V gene: TRBV5-1
clone size: -
CDR3 protein: CASSFGQGNEKLFF
CDR3 DNA: TGCGCCAGCAGCTTTGGACAGGGGAATGAAAAACTGTTTTTT

D gene: TRBD2
J gene: TRBJ2-2
V gene: TRBV5-4
clone size: -
CDR3 protein: CASSAFSGRGVTGELFF
CDR3 DNA: TGTGCCAGCAGCGCATTCTCGGGGCGGGGGGTCACCGGGGAGCTGTTTTTT

D gene: -
J gene: TRBJ2-7
V gene: TRBV4-1
clone size: -
CDR3 protein: CASSQERGSYEQYF
CDR3 DNA: TGCGCCAGCAGCCAAGAAAGGGGCTCCTACGAGCAGTACTTC

D gene: -
J gene: TRBJ2-2
V gene: TRBV5-1
clone size: -
CDR3 protein: CASSLKPPRGTGELFF
CDR3 DNA: TGCGCCAGCAGCTTGAAACCCCCTCGCGGGACCGGGGAGCTGTTTTTT

D gene: TRBD2
J gene: TRBJ2-3
V gene: TRBV9
clone size: -
CDR3 protein: CPRRGGGPSGRDTDTQYF
CDR3 DNA: TGCCCCCGCCGCGGGGGGGGGCCTAGCGGGAGAGACACAGATACGCAGTATTTT

D gene: -
J gene: TRBJ1-1
V gene: TRBV12-3/TRBV12-4
clone size: -
CDR3 protein: CASSFARGTEAFF
CDR3 DNA: TGTGCCAGCAGTTTCGCCAGGGGCACTGAAGCTTTCTTT

D gene: -
J gene: TRBJ1-2
V gene: TRBV6-6
clone size: -
CDR3 protein: CATETESGYTF
CDR3 DNA: TGTGCCACCGAGACAGAGTCTGGCTACACCTTC

D gene: -
J gene: TRBJ2-3
V gene: TRBV10-1
clone size: few
CDR3 protein: CASGAASTDTQYF
CDR3 DNA: TGCGCCAGCGGAGCGGCTAGCACAGATACGCAGTATTTT

D gene: -
J gene: TRBJ2-3
V gene: TRBV7-9
clone size: -
CDR3 protein: CASSGPGRWRNTDTQYF
CDR3 DNA: TGTGCCAGCAGCGGACCGGGGAGGTGGCGGAACACAGATACGCAGTATTTT

D gene: TRBD2
J gene: TRBJ2-1
V gene: TRBV4-3
clone size: -
CDR3 protein: CASSQTLAGGGANEQFF
CDR3 DNA: TGCGCCAGCAGCCAAACCCTAGCGGGGGGAGGGGCTAATGAGCAGTTCTTC

D gene: -
J gene: TRBJ1-5
V gene: TRBV9
clone size: once
CDR3 protein: CASSAGEGTQHF
CDR3 DNA: TGTGCCAGCAGCGCGGGGGAGGGGACCCAGCATTTT

D gene: -
J gene: TRBJ1-1
V gene: TRBV29-1
clone size: -
CDR3 protein: CSVEDGRVRAFF
CDR3 DNA: TGCAGCGTTGAAGATGGCAGGGTTCGGGCTTTCTTT

D gene: TRBD2
J gene: TRBJ2-1
V gene: TRBV7-3
clone size: -
CDR3 protein: CASRPGTSGGAGQFF
CDR3 DNA: TGTGCCAGCAGGCCCGGGACTAGCGGGGGGGCCGGGCAGTTCTTC

D gene: -
J gene: TRBJ1-2
V gene: TRBV4-3
clone size: -
CDR3 protein: CASSQNRARGYTF
CDR3 DNA: TGCGCCAGCAGCCAAAACAGGGCGCGGGGCTACACCTTC

D gene: -
J gene: TRBJ2-3
V gene: TRBV7-3
clone size: -
CDR3 protein: CASSPRGTDTQYF
CDR3 DNA: TGTGCCAGCAGCCCGCGGGGCACAGATACGCAGTATTTT

D gene: TRBD1
J gene: TRBJ2-7
V gene: TRBV2
clone size: -
CDR3 protein: CASSYTGTVNEQYF
CDR3 DNA: TGTGCCAGCAGTTATACCGGGACAGTCAACGAGCAGTACTTC

D gene: -
J gene: TRBJ2-7
V gene: TRBV12-3/TRBV12-4
clone size: -
CDR3 protein: CASSLGGPYEQYF
CDR3 DNA: TGTGCCAGCAGTTTAGGAGGGCCCTACGAGCAGTACTTC

D gene: -
J gene: TRBJ2-7
V gene: TRBV27
clone size: -
CDR3 protein: CASSPSLSFSSYEQYF
CDR3 DNA: TGTGCCAGCAGTCCGTCTTTGTCGTTTAGCTCCTACGAGCAGTACTTC

D gene: -
J gene: TRBJ1-4
V gene: TRBV19
clone size: -
CDR3 protein: CASSTVFDEKLFF
CDR3 DNA: TGTGCCAGTAGTACGGTCTTTGATGAAAAACTGTTTTTT

D gene: TRBD2
J gene: TRBJ2-3
V gene: TRBV13
clone size: -
CDR3 protein: CASSSRLAGGPLPSDTQYF
CDR3 DNA: TGTGCCAGCAGCTCCCGACTAGCGGGAGGGCCCCTCCCGTCCGATACGCAGTATTTT

D gene: -
J gene: TRBJ1-3
V gene: TRBV7-6
clone size: -
CDR3 protein: CASSLPWSSGNTIYF
CDR3 DNA: TGTGCCAGCAGCCTACCGTGGTCCTCTGGAAACACCATATATTTT

D gene: TRBD2
J gene: TRBJ2-1
V gene: TRBV29-1
clone size: -
CDR3 protein: CSVELAGGPDPYNEQFF
CDR3 DNA: TGCAGCGTCGAATTAGCGGGGGGGCCCGATCCCTACAATGAGCAGTTCTTC

D gene: TRBD2
J gene: TRBJ2-7
V gene: TRBV11-1
clone size: -
CDR3 protein: CASSPGLASEQYF
CDR3 DNA: TGTGCCAGCAGCCCCGGACTAGCGAGCGAGCAGTACTTC

D gene: -
J gene: TRBJ1-3
V gene: TRBV10-3
clone size: -
CDR3 protein: CAISESEEGRTSGNTIYF
CDR3 DNA: TGTGCCATCAGTGAGTCGGAGGAAGGTAGAACCTCTGGAAACACCATATATTTT

D gene: -
J gene: TRBJ2-7
V gene: TRBV27
clone size: -
CDR3 protein: CASSPPAKGEQYF
CDR3 DNA: TGTGCCAGCAGTCCCCCGGCAAAGGGGGAGCAGTACTTC

D gene: TRBD1
J gene: TRBJ2-5
V gene: TRBV24-1
clone size: -
CDR3 protein: CATSDSIQGSWETQYF
CDR3 DNA: TGTGCCACCAGTGATTCCATACAGGGGTCATGGGAGACCCAGTACTTC

D gene: -
J gene: TRBJ1-3
V gene: TRBV21-1
clone size: -
CDR3 protein: CASSKVGHSGNTIYF
CDR3 DNA: TGTGCCAGCAGCAAAGTGGGGCACTCTGGAAACACCATATATTTT

D gene: -
J gene: TRBJ2-3
V gene: TRBV18
clone size: -
CDR3 protein: CASSLNVADTSTDTQYF
CDR3 DNA: TGTGCCAGCTCACTGAATGTGGCGGATACTAGCACAGATACGCAGTATTTT

D gene: -
J gene: TRBJ2-1
V gene: TRBV7-9
clone size: -
CDR3 protein: CATSPWEDYNEQFF
CDR3 DNA: TGTGCCACCAGTCCCTGGGAGGACTACAATGAGCAGTTCTTC

D gene: -
J gene: TRBJ2-2
V gene: TRBV3-1/TRBV3-2
clone size: -
CDR3 protein: CASSQDERGTGELFF
CDR3 DNA: TGTGCCAGCAGCCAAGATGAAAGAGGGACCGGGGAGCTGTTTTTT

D gene: TRBD1
J gene: TRBJ2-7
V gene: TRBV5-1
clone size: -
CDR3 protein: CASSETGDYEQYF
CDR3 DNA: TGCGCCAGCAGTGAGACAGGGGACTACGAGCAGTACTTC

D gene: -
J gene: TRBJ2-7
V gene: TRBV7-9
clone size: -
CDR3 protein: CASSLAGGIDEQYF
CDR3 DNA: TGTGCCAGCAGCTTAGCCGGCGGGATCGACGAGCAGTACTTC

D gene: -
J gene: TRBJ2-1
V gene: TRBV28
clone size: -
CDR3 protein: CASTWAGVGYNEQFF
CDR3 DNA: TGTGCCAGCACATGGGCAGGGGTAGGGTACAATGAGCAGTTCTTC

D gene: TRBD1
J gene: TRBJ1-1
V gene: TRBV28
clone size: -
CDR3 protein: CASSINPGDRGGTEAFF
CDR3 DNA: TGTGCCAGCAGTATCAACCCCGGGGACAGGGGCGGGACTGAAGCTTTCTTT

D gene: TRBD1
J gene: TRBJ1-2
V gene: TRBV19
clone size: -
CDR3 protein: CASNTGGADYGYTF
CDR3 DNA: TGTGCCAGTAATACAGGGGGCGCGGACTATGGCTACACCTTC

D gene: -
J gene: TRBJ2-3
V gene: TRBV15
clone size: -
CDR3 protein: CATSSLADTQYF
CDR3 DNA: TGTGCCACCAGCTCGCTAGCGGATACGCAGTATTTT